This TCR beta chain was identified during a study of beta chain features in type 1 diabetes. Findings of the study overall: There was a moderate but significant shortening of TCRB CDR3s in all four CD4+ subsets of Type 1 diabetes patients. TCRB repertoires of naive, central memory and Treg cells appeared more similar among patients than among healthy donors.

The isolated RNA, all of it, was reverse transcribed, so expressed TCRB transcripts were what got sequenced. It was found that naive, central memory and regulatory T cell samples averaged roughly 3.6 million reads. Measured with immunoSEQ multiplex PCR; TCRdb has only the in-frame clones, and not every one. The sample carries 620,000 or so clones, 15% to 19% recorded once. CDR1 is SQVTM, CDR2 ANQGSEA, per germline. V dropped 2 bases and J dropped 6; count of bases not matched to a gene: 7. This CDR3 contains 14 residues. This clone was found a few times. Antigen unknown. Material: naive CD4+ T cells from blood. The sequence derives from a man in his late teens or twenties in good health. V and J are TRBV29-1 and TRBJ2-3; 8 bases map to TRBD2. CDR3 nucleotides: TGCAGCGTTGAAAAAGCGGGGGTACGTGATACGCAGTATTTT. It encodes CSVEKAGVRDTQYF.